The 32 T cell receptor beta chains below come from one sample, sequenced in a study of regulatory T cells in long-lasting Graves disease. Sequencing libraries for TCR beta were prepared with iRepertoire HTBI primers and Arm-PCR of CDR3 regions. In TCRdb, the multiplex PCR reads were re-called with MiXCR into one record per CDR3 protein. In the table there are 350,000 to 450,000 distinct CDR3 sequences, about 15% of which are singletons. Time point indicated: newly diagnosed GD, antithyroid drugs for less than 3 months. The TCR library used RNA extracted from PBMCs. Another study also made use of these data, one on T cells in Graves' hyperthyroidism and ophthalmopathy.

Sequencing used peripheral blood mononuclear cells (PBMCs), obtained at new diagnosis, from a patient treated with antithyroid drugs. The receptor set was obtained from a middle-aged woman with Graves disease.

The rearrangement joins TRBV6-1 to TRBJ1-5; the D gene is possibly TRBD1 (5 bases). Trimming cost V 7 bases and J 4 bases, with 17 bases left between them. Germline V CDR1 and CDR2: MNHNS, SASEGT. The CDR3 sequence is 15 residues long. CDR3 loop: CASTPRRGLNQPQHF. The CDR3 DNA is TGTGCCAGCACCCCCCGTCGGGGGTTAAATCAGCCCCAGCATTTT.

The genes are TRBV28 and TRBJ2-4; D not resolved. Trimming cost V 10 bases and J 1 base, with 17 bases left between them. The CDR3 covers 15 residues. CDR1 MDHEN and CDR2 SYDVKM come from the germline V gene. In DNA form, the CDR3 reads TGTGCCAACAGCCCCCGGGCGGCGGCCAAAAACATTCAGTACTTC. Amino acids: CANSPRAAAKNIQYF.

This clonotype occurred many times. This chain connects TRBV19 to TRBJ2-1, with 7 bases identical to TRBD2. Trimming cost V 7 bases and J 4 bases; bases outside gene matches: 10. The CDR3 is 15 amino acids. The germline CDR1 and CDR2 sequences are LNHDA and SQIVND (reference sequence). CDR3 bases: TGTGCCAGTAAGGCCGGGGGGAACTCGTACAATGAGCAGTTCTTC. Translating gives CASKAGGNSYNEQFF. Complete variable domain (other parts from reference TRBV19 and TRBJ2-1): DGGITQSPKYLFRKEGQNVTLSCEQNLNHDAMYWYRQDPGQGLRLIYYSQIVNDFQKGDIAEGYSVSREKKESFPLTVTSAQKNPTAFYLCASKAGGNSYNEQFFGPGTRLTVL.

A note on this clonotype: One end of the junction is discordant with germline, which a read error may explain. CDR3 nucleotide sequence: TGTGCCAACAGCTCGGGAGGGCCCAGCACAGATACGCAGTATTTT. It translates to CANSSGGPSTDTQYF. The V gene is TRBV5-4, the J gene TRBJ2-3, with 8 bases fitting TRBD2. Per germline, CDR1 SGHNT and CDR2 YYREEE (reference sequence). The CDR3 sequence is 15 residues long. Filled out from reference TRBV5-4 and TRBJ2-3, the complete variable domain reads ETGVTQSPTHLIKTRGQQVTLRCSSQSGHNTVSWYQQALGQGPQFIFQYYREEENGRGNFPPRFSGLQFPNYSSELNVNALELDDSALYLCANSSGGPSTDTQYFGPGTRLTVL.

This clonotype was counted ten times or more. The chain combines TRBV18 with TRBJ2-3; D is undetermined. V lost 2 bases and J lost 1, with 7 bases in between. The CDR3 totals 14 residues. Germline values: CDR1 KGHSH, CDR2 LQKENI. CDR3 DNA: TGTGCCAGCTCACCATCGGGCGGCACAGATACGCAGTATTTT. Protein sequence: CASSPSGGTDTQYF.

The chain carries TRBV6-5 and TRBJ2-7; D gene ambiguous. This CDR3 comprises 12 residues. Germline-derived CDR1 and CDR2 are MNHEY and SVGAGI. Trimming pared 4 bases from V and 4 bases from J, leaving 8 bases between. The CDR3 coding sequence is TGTGCCAGCAGTTCCTTCCTTTACGAGCAGTACTTC. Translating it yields CASSSFLYEQYF.

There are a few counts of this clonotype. CDR3 protein: CASSYTIFRDRGDEQYF. The CDR3 DNA is TGTGCCAGCAGTTACACTATTTTCCGGGACAGGGGGGATGAGCAGTACTTC. The chain links TRBV28 to TRBJ2-7; 11 positions match TRBD1. From germline, CDR1 is MDHEN and CDR2 SYDVKM. This CDR3 comprises 17 residues. V shed 4 bases, J shed 7 bases, and the junction held 15 bases outside the gene matches.

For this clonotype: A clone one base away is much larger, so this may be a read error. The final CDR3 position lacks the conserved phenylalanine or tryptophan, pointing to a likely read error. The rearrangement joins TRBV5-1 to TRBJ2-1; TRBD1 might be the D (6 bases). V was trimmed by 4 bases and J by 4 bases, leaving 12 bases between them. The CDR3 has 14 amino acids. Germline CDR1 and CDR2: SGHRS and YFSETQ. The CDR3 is CASSQGLGYNEQFL. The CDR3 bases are TGCGCCAGCAGCCAGGGGCTCGGGTACAATGAGCAGTTCCTC.

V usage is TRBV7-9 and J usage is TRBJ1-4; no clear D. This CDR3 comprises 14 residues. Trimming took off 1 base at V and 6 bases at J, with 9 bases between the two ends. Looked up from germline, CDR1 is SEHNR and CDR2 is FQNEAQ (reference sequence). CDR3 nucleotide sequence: TGTGCCAGCAGCTTAGGACCTCTCGATGAAAAACTGTTTTTT. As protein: CASSLGPLDEKLFF.

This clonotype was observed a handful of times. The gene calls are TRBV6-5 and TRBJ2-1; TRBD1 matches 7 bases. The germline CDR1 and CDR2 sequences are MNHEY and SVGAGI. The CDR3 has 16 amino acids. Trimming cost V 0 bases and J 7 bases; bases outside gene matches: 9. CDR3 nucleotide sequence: TGTGCCAGCAGTTACTCGACGACAGGGAAGAGGAATGAGCAGTTCTTC. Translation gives CASSYSTTGKRNEQFF.

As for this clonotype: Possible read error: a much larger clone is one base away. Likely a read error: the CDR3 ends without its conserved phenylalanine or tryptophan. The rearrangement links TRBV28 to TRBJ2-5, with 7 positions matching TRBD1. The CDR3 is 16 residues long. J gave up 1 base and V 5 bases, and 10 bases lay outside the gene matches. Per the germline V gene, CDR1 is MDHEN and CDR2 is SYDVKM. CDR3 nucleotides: TGTGCCAGCAGTCGCCGACAGGGTCGGAGCCAAGAGACCCAGTACGTC. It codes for CASSRRQGRSQETQYV.

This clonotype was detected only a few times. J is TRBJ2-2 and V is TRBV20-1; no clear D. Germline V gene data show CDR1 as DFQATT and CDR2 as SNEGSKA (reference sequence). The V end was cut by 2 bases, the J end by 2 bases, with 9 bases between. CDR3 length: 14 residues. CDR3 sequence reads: CSARPGHNTGELFF. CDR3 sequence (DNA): TGCAGTGCTAGACCTGGGCATAACACCGGGGAGCTGTTTTTT.

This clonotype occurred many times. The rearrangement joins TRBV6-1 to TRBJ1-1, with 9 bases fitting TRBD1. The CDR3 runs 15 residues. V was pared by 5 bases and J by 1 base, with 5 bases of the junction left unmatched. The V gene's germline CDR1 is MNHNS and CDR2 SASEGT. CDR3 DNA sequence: TGTGCCAGCAGTCCCGGGACAGGGAAGAACACTGAAGCTTTCTTT. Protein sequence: CASSPGTGKNTEAFF.

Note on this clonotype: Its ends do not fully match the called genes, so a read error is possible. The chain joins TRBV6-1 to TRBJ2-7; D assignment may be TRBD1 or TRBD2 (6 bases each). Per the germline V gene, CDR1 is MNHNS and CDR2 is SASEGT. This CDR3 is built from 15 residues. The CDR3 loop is CASSYDGGRSHEQYF. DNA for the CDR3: TGTGCCAGCAGCTACGATGGGGGGCGCTCCCACGAGCAGTACTTC.

The CDR3 coding sequence is TGCGCCAGCAGCCAAGAAACCGCAGATACGCAGTATTTT. Protein sequence: CASSQETADTQYF. V usage is TRBV4-3 and J usage is TRBJ2-3; D unresolved. The CDR3 totals 13 residues. Germline CDR1 and CDR2: LGHNA and YSLEER. The germline V and J ends were trimmed by 0 bases and 4 bases, with 5 bases remaining between them.

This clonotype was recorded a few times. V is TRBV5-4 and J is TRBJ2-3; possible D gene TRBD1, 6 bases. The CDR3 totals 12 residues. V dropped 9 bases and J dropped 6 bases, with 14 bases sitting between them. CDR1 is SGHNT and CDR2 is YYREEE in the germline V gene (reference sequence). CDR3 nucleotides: TGTGCCAATGGACAGAAGGTGGATACGCAGTATTTT. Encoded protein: CANGQKVDTQYF.

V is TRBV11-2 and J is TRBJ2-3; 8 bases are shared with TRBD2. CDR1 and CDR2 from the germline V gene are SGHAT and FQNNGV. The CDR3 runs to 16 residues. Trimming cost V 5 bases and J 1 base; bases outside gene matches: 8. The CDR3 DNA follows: TGTGCCAGCAGCCCCATGGGACTAGTGGGCACAGATACGCAGTATTTT. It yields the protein CASSPMGLVGTDTQYF.

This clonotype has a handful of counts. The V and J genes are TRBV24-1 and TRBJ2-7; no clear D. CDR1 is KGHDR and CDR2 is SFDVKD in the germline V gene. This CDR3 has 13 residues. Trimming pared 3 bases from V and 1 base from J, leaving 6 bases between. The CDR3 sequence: CATSDPGSYEQYF. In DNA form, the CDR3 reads TGTGCCACCAGTGATCCAGGTTCCTACGAGCAGTACTTC.

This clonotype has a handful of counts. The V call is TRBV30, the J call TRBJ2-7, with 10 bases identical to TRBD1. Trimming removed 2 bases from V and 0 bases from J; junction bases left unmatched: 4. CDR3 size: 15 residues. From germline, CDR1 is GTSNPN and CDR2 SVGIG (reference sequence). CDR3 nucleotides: TGTGCCTGGAGTCAAGGGACAGGGGTCTCCTACGAGCAGTACTTC. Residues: CAWSQGTGVSYEQYF.

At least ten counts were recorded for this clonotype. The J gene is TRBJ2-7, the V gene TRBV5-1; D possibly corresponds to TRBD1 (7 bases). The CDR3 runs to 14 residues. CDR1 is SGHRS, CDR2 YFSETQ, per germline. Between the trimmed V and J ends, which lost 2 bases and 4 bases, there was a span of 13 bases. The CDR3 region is CASSLQGTSYEQYF. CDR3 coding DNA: TGCGCCAGCAGCTTACAGGGGACTTCTTACGAGCAGTACTTC.

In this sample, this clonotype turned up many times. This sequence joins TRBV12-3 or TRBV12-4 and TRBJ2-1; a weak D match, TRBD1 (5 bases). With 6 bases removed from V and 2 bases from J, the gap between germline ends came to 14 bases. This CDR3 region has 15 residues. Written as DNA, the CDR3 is TGTGCCAGCAGCCCCGTAGGGGCGACCTACAATGAGCAGTTCTTC. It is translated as CASSPVGATYNEQFF.

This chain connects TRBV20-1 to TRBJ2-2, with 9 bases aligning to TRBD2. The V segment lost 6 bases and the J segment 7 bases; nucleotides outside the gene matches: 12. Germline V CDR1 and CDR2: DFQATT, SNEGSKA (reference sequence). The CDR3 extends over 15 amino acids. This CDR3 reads CSAKAGGVRDGELFF. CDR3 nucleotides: TGCAGTGCGAAAGCGGGAGGAGTGAGAGACGGGGAGCTGTTTTTT.

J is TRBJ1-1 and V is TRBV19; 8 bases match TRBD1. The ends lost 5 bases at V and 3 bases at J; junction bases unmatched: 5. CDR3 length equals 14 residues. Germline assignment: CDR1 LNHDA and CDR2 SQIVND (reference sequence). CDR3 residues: CASSDRGWDTEAFF. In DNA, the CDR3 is TGTGCCAGTAGTGACAGGGGCTGGGACACTGAAGCTTTCTTT.

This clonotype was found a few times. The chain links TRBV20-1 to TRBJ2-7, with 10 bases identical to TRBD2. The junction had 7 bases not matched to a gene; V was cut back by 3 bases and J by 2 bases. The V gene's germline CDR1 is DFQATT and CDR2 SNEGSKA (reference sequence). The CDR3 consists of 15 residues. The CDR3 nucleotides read TGCAGTGCTAGCTCTAGCGGGAGTATCACCTACGAGCAGTACTTC. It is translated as CSASSSGSITYEQYF.

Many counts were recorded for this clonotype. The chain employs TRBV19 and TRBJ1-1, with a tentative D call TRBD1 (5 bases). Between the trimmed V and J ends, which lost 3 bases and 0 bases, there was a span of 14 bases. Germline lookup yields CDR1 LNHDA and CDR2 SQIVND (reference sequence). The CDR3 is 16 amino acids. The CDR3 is CASSMAGQLLNTEAFF. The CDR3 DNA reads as TGTGCCAGTAGTATGGCGGGGCAGTTATTGAACACTGAAGCTTTCTTT.

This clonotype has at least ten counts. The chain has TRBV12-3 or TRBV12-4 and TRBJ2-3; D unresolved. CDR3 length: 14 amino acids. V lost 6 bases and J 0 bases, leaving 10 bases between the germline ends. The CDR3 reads CASSFTPSTDTQYF. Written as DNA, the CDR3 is TGTGCCAGCAGCTTTACCCCTAGCACAGATACGCAGTATTTT.

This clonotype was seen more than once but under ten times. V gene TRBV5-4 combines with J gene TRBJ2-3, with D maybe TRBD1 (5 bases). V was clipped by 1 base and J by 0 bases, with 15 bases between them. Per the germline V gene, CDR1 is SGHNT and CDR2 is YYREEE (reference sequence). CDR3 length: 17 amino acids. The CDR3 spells CASSLLTGFPSTDTQYF. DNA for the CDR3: TGTGCCAGCAGCTTGTTAACAGGCTTTCCTAGCACAGATACGCAGTATTTT.

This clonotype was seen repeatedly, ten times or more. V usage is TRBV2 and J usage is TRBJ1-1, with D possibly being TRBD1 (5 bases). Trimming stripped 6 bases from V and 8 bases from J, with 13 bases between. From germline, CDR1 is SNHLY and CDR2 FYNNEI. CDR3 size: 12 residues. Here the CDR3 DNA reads TGTGCCAGCAGCCAACCGGGACTAGAAGCTTTCTTT. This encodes CASSQPGLEAFF.

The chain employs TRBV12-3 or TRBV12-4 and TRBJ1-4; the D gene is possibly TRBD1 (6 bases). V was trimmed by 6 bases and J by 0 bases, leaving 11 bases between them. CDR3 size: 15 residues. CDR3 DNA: TGTGCCAGCAGCCGGACAGTAACAACTAATGAAAAACTGTTTTTT. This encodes CASSRTVTTNEKLFF.

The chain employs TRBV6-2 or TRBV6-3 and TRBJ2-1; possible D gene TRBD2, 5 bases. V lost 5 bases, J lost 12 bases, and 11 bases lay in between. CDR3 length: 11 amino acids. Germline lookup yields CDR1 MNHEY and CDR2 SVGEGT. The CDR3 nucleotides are TGTGCCAGCAGTCCCACCAGCGGGCAGTTCTTC. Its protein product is CASSPTSGQFF.

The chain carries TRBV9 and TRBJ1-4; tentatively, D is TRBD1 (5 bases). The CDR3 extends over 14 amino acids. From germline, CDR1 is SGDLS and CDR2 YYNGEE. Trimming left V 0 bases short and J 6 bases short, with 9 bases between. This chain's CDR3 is CASSVGSQDEKLFF. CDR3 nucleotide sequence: TGTGCCAGCAGCGTAGGGTCACAGGATGAAAAACTGTTTTTT.

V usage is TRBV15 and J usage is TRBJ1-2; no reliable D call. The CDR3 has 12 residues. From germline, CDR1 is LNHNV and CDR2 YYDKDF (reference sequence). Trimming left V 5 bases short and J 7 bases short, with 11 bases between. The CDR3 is CATSARTSGYTF. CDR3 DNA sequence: TGTGCCACCAGCGCCCGAACCAGTGGCTACACCTTC.